What follows are 31 T cell receptor beta chains derived from one specimen sequenced in a study of T cells in Graves' hyperthyroidism and ophthalmopathy. Authors of the study amplified TCR beta CDR3 regions from RNA transcripts. The HTBI primer set served for first-round RT-PCR of the TCR CDR3. One entry per CDR3 protein, called by TCRdb with MiXCR from the multiplex PCR reads. The data hold approximately 300,000 distinct CDR3 sequences, with 16% observed a single time. The sample taken for sequencing was blood. Source of these receptors: a man aged 25 to 40 with Graves' hyperthyroidism.

This clonotype has only a few counts. The chain links TRBV12-3 or TRBV12-4 to TRBJ2-1, with no clear D. Trimming removed 2 bases at V and 6 bases at J, with 14 bases between. This CDR3 has 15 amino acids. The CDR3 nucleotides read TGTGCCAGCAGTTTAACCCTTATGGCTTCCAATGAGCAGTTCTTC. This translates into CASSLTLMASNEQFF.

This clonotype was observed many times. The chain employs TRBV12-3 or TRBV12-4 and TRBJ2-1; perhaps TRBD1 as D (6 bases). The CDR3 covers 14 residues. V gave up 3 bases and J gave up 9 bases, with 15 bases separating them. The CDR3 here is CASSFFASRGEQFF. CDR3 coding DNA: TGTGCCAGCAGTTTCTTCGCTAGCAGGGGTGAGCAGTTCTTC.

The chain recombines TRBV27 with TRBJ1-1; D is undetermined. The germline V gene has CDR1 MNHEY and CDR2 SMNVEV (reference sequence). With 2 bases removed from V and 8 bases from J, the gap between germline ends came to 15 bases. This CDR3 is 14 amino acids long. The CDR3 here is CASSLRDGQAEAFF. The CDR3 DNA reads TGTGCCAGCAGTTTAAGAGATGGCCAGGCAGAAGCTTTCTTT.

The chain uses TRBV5-1 and TRBJ2-2, with D possibly matching TRBD2 (6 bases). This CDR3 has 15 residues. Trimming took 4 bases from V and 1 from J, leaving 11 bases between them. Germline assignment: CDR1 SGHRS and CDR2 YFSETQ. CDR3 amino acids: CASSRGLRNTGELFF. The CDR3 nucleotides read TGCGCCAGCAGCCGGGGGTTGAGGAACACCGGGGAGCTGTTTTTT.

The genes are TRBV30 and TRBJ1-1; D remains ambiguous. Germline V lookup: CDR1 GTSNPN, CDR2 SVGIG (reference sequence). The V gene lost 3 bases and the J gene lost 1 base, with 9 bases spanning the gap. The CDR3 has 13 amino acids. The CDR3 DNA is TGTGCCTGGAGCCCAGTTGCGAACACTGAAGCTTTCTTT. It translates to CAWSPVANTEAFF.

The chain recombines TRBV20-1 with TRBJ1-4, with D perhaps TRBD1 (5 bases). The V end lost 6 bases, the J end lost 5 bases, and 13 bases lay between the germline ends. Germline CDR1 and CDR2: DFQATT and SNEGSKA (reference sequence). The CDR3 sequence is 13 residues long. The CDR3 loop is CSANPAGNEKLFF. CDR3 nucleotide sequence: TGCAGTGCAAACCCGGCAGGGAATGAAAAACTGTTTTTT.

This clonotype was detected ten times or more. The chain links TRBV29-1 to TRBJ1-1, with D uncertain. Trimming pared 4 bases from V and 3 bases from J, leaving 12 bases between. Germline V lookup: CDR1 SQVTM, CDR2 ANQGSEA. The CDR3 has 13 residues. The DNA of the CDR3 is TGCAGCGTTGTCGCGACCGGGTACACTGAAGCTTTCTTT. This codes for CSVVATGYTEAFF.

Here the CDR3 reads CASSIGGGDRAFF. In DNA form, the CDR3 reads TGTGCCAGTAGTATTGGAGGAGGCGATCGCGCTTTCTTT. This sequence joins TRBV19 and TRBJ1-1; unclear D gene. With 3 bases removed from V and 11 bases from J, the gap between germline ends came to 16 bases. The CDR3 covers 13 residues. The germline CDR1 and CDR2 sequences are LNHDA and SQIVND (reference sequence).

The chain is built from TRBV7-6 and TRBJ2-2; no clear D gene. This CDR3 contains 14 residues. The V end lost 6 bases, the J end lost 0 bases, and 8 bases lay between the germline ends. Looked up from germline, CDR1 is SGHVS and CDR2 is FNYEAQ. The CDR3 is CASRRNANTGELFF. CDR3 bases: TGTGCCAGCAGACGGAACGCGAACACCGGGGAGCTGTTTTTT.

This chain connects TRBV4-1 to TRBJ1-4; no clear D. This CDR3 has 12 residues. From germline, CDR1 is MGHRA and CDR2 YSYEKL. The germline V and J ends were trimmed by 0 bases and 6 bases, with 2 bases remaining between them. The DNA of the CDR3 is TGCGCCAGCAGCCAAGAACATGAAAAACTGTTTTTT. Amino acid sequence: CASSQEHEKLFF.

This clonotype has only a few counts. This sequence joins TRBV20-1 and TRBJ2-1; the D is unclear. Looked up from germline, CDR1 is DFQATT and CDR2 is SNEGSKA (reference sequence). The CDR3 is 13 amino acids. V gave up 3 bases and J gave up 8 bases, with 14 bases separating them. The CDR3 region has the DNA TGCAGTGCTAGGCGGCTTCTTTCCGATGAGCAGTTCTTC. Translation gives CSARRLLSDEQFF.

The sample holds many counts of this clonotype. The chain links TRBV13 to TRBJ2-1; either TRBD1 or TRBD2 may fit D (6 bases each). CDR1 and CDR2 from the germline V gene are PRHDT and FYEKMQ (reference sequence). The V and J ends lost 0 bases and 9 bases respectively, with 12 bases between them. This CDR3 is 14 amino acids long. Written as DNA, the CDR3 is TGTGCCAGCAGCTTAGGCATGGGGGGCGGTGAGCAGTTCTTC. The encoded protein is CASSLGMGGGEQFF.

This clonotype came up many times. The CDR3 spells CASSPLSGSGTDTQYF. In DNA form, the CDR3 reads TGTGCCAGCAGTCCTCTTAGCGGGAGTGGTACAGATACGCAGTATTTT. The V gene is TRBV12-3 or TRBV12-4, the J gene TRBJ2-3, with 9 bases aligning to TRBD2. This CDR3 is built from 16 residues. J lost 3 bases, V lost 5 bases, and 9 bases had no gene match.

This clonotype was counted only a few times. The chain carries TRBV28 and TRBJ1-4; perhaps TRBD1 as D (5 bases). The CDR3 covers 15 residues. Germline CDR1 and CDR2: MDHEN and SYDVKM. V lost 5 bases and J 4 bases, leaving 14 bases between the germline ends. In DNA form, the CDR3 reads TGTGCCAGCAGTCCCCCGGGACGGATTAATGAAAAACTGTTTTTT. Translating it yields CASSPPGRINEKLFF.

This clonotype has a handful of counts. The chain recombines TRBV19 with TRBJ2-7; 9 bases fit TRBD1. J was trimmed by 0 bases and V by 4 bases; bases with no gene match: 10. CDR3 size: 17 residues. The V gene's germline CDR1 is LNHDA and CDR2 SQIVND (reference sequence). CDR3 bases: TGTGCCAGTAGTACCACAGCTGGACAGGGGAGCTCCTACGAGCAGTACTTC. Translating gives CASSTTAGQGSSYEQYF.

There are many counts of this clonotype. Here the CDR3 reads CAIVSQGTEAFF. DNA of the CDR3: TGTGCCATCGTGTCTCAGGGGACTGAAGCTTTCTTT. This chain connects TRBV10-3 to TRBJ1-1; tentatively, D is TRBD1 (6 bases). CDR1 is ENHRY, CDR2 SYGVKD, per germline. V was pared by 8 bases and J by 5 bases, with 12 bases between. The CDR3 extends over 12 amino acids.

This clonotype showed up many times. This rearrangement joins TRBV2 to TRBJ2-1, with 9 positions matching TRBD2. V was pared by 4 bases and J by 7 bases, with 5 bases of the junction left unmatched. This CDR3 contains 14 residues. Germline V gene data show CDR1 as SNHLY and CDR2 as FYNNEI. CDR3 region: CASSAGTSQNEQFF. CDR3 bases: TGTGCCAGCAGTGCCGGGACTAGCCAGAATGAGCAGTTCTTC.

This clonotype was detected a few times. The chain joins TRBV19 to TRBJ2-1, with D unclear. Between the trimmed V and J ends, which lost 5 bases and 5 bases, there was a span of 10 bases. CDR1 and CDR2 (germline): LNHDA, SQIVND (reference sequence). The CDR3 extends over 13 amino acids. CDR3 DNA: TGTGCCAGTAGTTGGGTGGCAGACAATGAGCAGTTCTTC. Amino acid sequence: CASSWVADNEQFF.

This clonotype was picked up many times. CDR3 bases: TGTGCCAGCAGTCGGAGGCTAGCGGGAGTAGTCGAGCAGTACTTC. This encodes CASSRRLAGVVEQYF. The V and J genes are TRBV2 and TRBJ2-7, with 10 bases matching TRBD2. Germline V gene lookup returns CDR1 SNHLY and CDR2 FYNNEI. This CDR3 comprises 15 residues. The J segment lost 6 bases and the V segment lost 5 bases, leaving 10 bases of the junction unmatched.

This clonotype was seen repeatedly, ten times or more. The chain is built from TRBV20-1 and TRBJ1-6, with 10 positions matching TRBD1. Germline-derived CDR1 and CDR2 are DFQATT and SNEGSKA (reference sequence). The ends lost 0 bases at V and 8 bases at J; junction bases unmatched: 1. The CDR3 runs to 14 residues. CDR3 nucleotide sequence: TGCAGTGCTAGAGAGGGACAGGGGTATTCACCCCTCCACTTT. Its translation: CSAREGQGYSPLHF.

V is TRBV27 and J is TRBJ1-2; no clear D. The CDR3 consists of 11 residues. CDR1 MNHEY and CDR2 SMNVEV come from the germline V gene (reference sequence). V shed 11 bases and J shed 3 bases, with 10 bases lying between them. The CDR3 region is CAARSDYGYTF. The CDR3 DNA is TGTGCCGCCAGGAGCGACTATGGCTACACCTTC.

The chain combines TRBV19 with TRBJ2-2, with a weak D call TRBD1 (6 bases). CDR1 is LNHDA, CDR2 SQIVND, per germline (reference sequence). V was shortened by 5 bases and J by 5 bases, with 15 bases between the two germline ends. The CDR3 is 15 residues long. CDR3 sequence reads: CASSQSGTPTGELFF. The CDR3 DNA reads as TGTGCCAGTAGTCAATCCGGGACACCGACCGGGGAGCTGTTTTTT.

This clonotype was counted at least ten times. The rearrangement joins TRBV27 to TRBJ1-1; D call uncertain. This CDR3 region has 14 residues. CDR1 is MNHEY and CDR2 is SMNVEV in the germline V gene (reference sequence). The V and J ends lost 7 bases and 1 base respectively, with 13 bases between them. The CDR3 bases are TGTGCCAGCAAATTTTGGAGATCGAACACTGAAGCTTTCTTT. This codes for CASKFWRSNTEAFF.

The rearrangement uses TRBV3-1 and TRBJ2-7; D might be TRBD1 or TRBD2, each matching 5 bases. The assigned J gene may be wrong: the sequence end matches TRBJ2-1 better. The germline gives CDR1 LGHDT, CDR2 YNNKEL (reference sequence). CDR3 size: 15 residues. CDR3 DNA sequence: TGTGCCAGCAGCCAAACCCCGGGGCCCTCCTACGAGCAGTTCTTC. Translation: CASSQTPGPSYEQFF.

In this sample, this clonotype turned up many times. The V and J genes are TRBV20-1 and TRBJ2-7; 8 positions agree with TRBD1. The CDR3 has 13 residues. Germline values: CDR1 DFQATT, CDR2 SNEGSKA (reference sequence). With V trimmed by 3 bases and J by 3 bases, 4 bases remained unmatched. The CDR3 here is CSARDREFYEQYF. In nucleotides, the CDR3 is TGCAGTGCTAGGGACAGGGAATTCTACGAGCAGTACTTC.

At least ten counts were recorded for this clonotype. This chain connects TRBV7-9 to TRBJ2-1; no clear D. The ends were cut back, 2 bases at V and 5 bases at J, with 4 bases in the middle. The germline CDR1 and CDR2 sequences are SEHNR and FQNEAQ (reference sequence). The CDR3 sequence is 12 residues long. DNA for the CDR3: TGTGCCAGCAGCTTAAATCACAATGAGCAGTTCTTC. As protein: CASSLNHNEQFF.

The chain couples TRBV6-1 to TRBJ1-5; no reliable D call. The germline V and J ends were trimmed by 2 bases and 0 bases, with 2 bases remaining between them. The CDR3 length is 13 residues. The germline gives CDR1 MNHNS, CDR2 SASEGT. The CDR3 is CASSEYSNQPQHF. The CDR3 DNA sequence: TGTGCCAGCAGTGAATATAGCAATCAGCCCCAGCATTTT.

This clonotype was found many times. The V and J genes are TRBV11-2 and TRBJ1-4; tentative D call: TRBD1 (5 bases). This CDR3 has 14 amino acids. Germline CDR1 reads SGHAT; CDR2 reads FQNNGV. The ends were cut back, 5 bases at V and 5 bases at J, with 12 bases in the middle. The CDR3 sequence: CASSTGTGNEKLFF. In nucleotides, the CDR3 is TGTGCCAGCAGCACCGGGACGGGAAATGAAAAACTGTTTTTT. The whole variable domain, remainder taken from reference TRBV11-2 and TRBJ1-4, is EAGVAQSPRYKIIEKRQSVAFWCNPISGHATLYWYQQILGQGPKLLIQFQNNGVVDDSQLPKDRFSAERLKGVDSTLKIQPAKLEDSAVYLCASSTGTGNEKLFFGSGTQLSVL.

This clonotype came up many times. The chain has TRBV18 and TRBJ2-7, with TRBD2 as a possible D gene (5 bases). There are 15 residues in the CDR3. With 5 bases removed from V and 6 bases from J, the gap between germline ends came to 20 bases. Germline lookup yields CDR1 KGHSH and CDR2 LQKENI. The CDR3 region is CASSATIEGSTEQYF. As DNA, the CDR3 is TGTGCCAGCTCAGCTACTATTGAGGGCTCCACCGAGCAGTACTTC.

This clonotype was recorded a few times. This chain joins TRBV6-1 and TRBJ2-7, with TRBD2 as a possible D gene (5 bases). Germline V gene data show CDR1 as MNHNS and CDR2 as SASEGT. The V and J ends lost 6 bases and 4 bases respectively, with 13 bases between them. This CDR3 contains 13 residues. DNA for the CDR3: TGTGCCAGCAGCATAAGGGAGCCGTACGAGCAGTACTTC. As protein: CASSIREPYEQYF.

This clonotype was found many times. The chain combines TRBV7-9 with TRBJ1-1; unclear D gene. CDR1 is SEHNR, CDR2 FQNEAQ, per germline (reference sequence). The ends were cut back, 5 bases at V and 1 base at J, with 14 bases in the middle. This CDR3 contains 15 residues. The CDR3 here is CASSPRSAGNTEAFF. CDR3 DNA sequence: TGTGCCAGCAGCCCCCGTAGTGCGGGGAACACTGAAGCTTTCTTT.